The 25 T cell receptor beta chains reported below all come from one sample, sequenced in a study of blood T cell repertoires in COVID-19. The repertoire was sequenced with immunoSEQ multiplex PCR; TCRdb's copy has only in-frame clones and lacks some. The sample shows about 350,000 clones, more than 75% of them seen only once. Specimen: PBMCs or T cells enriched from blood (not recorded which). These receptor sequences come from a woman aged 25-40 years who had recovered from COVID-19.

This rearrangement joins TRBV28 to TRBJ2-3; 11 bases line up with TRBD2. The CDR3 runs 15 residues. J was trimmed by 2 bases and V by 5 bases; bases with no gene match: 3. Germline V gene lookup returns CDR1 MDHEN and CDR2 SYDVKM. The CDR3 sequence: CASSLAGGNTDTQYF. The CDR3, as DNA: TGTGCCAGCAGTCTAGCGGGGGGTAACACAGATACGCAGTATTTT.

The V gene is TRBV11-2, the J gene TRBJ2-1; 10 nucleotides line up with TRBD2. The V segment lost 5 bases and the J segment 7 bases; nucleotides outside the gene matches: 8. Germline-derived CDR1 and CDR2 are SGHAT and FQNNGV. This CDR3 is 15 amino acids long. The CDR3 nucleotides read TGTGCCAGCAGCCCCCTAGCGGGAGTTCTAAATGAGCAGTTCTTC. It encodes CASSPLAGVLNEQFF.

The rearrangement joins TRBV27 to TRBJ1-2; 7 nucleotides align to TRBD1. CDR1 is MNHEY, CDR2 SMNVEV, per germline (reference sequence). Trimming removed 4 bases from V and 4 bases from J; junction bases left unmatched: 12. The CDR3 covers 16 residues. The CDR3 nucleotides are TGTGCCAGCAGTTCCCTCCTAACAGGGGAGACCTATGGCTACACCTTC. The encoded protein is CASSSLLTGETYGYTF.

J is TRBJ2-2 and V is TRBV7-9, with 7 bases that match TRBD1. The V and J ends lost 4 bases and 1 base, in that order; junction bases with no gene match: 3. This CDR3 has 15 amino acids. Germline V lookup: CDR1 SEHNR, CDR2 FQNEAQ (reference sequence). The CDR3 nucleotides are TGTGCCAGCAGCTCTCGGACAGGGAACACCGGGGAGCTGTTTTTT. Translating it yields CASSSRTGNTGELFF.

The CDR3 reads CASSLVPQGLDGYTF. CDR3 coding DNA: TGTGCCAGCAGCTTAGTACCACAGGGGTTAGATGGCTACACCTTC. This rearrangement joins TRBV7-9 to TRBJ1-2; the match to TRBD1 covers 7 bases. The CDR3 has 15 residues. Germline V CDR1 and CDR2: SEHNR, FQNEAQ (reference sequence). The V segment lost 1 base and the J segment 6 bases; nucleotides outside the gene matches: 8.

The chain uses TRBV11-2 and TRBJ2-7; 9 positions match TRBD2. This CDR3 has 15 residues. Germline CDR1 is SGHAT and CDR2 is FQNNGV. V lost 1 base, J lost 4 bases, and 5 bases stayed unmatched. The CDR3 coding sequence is TGTGCCAGCAGCTTAGGGTTCACTAGCGGGTACGAGCAGTACTTC. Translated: CASSLGFTSGYEQYF.

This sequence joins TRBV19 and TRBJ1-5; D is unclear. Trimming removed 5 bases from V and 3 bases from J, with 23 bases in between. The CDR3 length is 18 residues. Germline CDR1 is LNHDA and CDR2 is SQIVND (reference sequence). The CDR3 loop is CASSSSPGDREINQPQHF. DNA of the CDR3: TGTGCCAGTAGTTCCTCCCCCGGAGACCGCGAAATCAATCAGCCCCAGCATTTT.

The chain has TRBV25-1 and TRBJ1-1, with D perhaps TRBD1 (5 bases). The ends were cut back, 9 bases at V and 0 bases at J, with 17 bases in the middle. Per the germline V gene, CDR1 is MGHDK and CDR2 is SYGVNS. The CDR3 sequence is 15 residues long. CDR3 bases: TGTGCCAGTAGCGGGGGGGACCGTCTGAACACTGAAGCTTTCTTT. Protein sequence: CASSGGDRLNTEAFF. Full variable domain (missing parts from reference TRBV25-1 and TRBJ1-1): EADIYQTPRYLVIGTGKKITLECSQTMGHDKMYWYQQDPGMELHLIHYSYGVNSTEKGDLSSESTVSRIRTEHFPLTLESARPSHTSQYLCASSGGDRLNTEAFFGQGTRLTVV.

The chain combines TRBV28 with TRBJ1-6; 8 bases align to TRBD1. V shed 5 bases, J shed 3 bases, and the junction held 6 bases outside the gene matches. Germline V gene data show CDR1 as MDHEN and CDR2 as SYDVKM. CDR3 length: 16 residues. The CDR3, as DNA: TGTGCCAGCAGTCCACCGGACAGGGACTATAATTCACCCCTCCACTTT. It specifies CASSPPDRDYNSPLHF.

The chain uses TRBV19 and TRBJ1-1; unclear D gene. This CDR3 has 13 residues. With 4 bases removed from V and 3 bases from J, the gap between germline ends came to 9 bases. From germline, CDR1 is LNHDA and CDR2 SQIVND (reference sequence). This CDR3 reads CASSTGAYTEAFF. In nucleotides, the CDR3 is TGTGCCAGTAGTACGGGAGCCTACACTGAAGCTTTCTTT.

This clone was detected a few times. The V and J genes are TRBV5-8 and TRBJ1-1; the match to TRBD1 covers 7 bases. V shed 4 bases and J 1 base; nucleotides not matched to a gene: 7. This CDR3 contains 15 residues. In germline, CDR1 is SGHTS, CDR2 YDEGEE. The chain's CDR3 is CASSRPTGWNTEAFF. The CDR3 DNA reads TGTGCCAGCAGCCGTCCGACAGGGTGGAACACTGAAGCTTTCTTT.

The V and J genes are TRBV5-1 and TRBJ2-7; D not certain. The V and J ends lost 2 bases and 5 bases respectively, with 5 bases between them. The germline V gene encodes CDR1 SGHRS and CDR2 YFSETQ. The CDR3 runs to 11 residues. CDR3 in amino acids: CASSFEDEQYF. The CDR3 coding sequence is TGCGCCAGCAGCTTCGAGGACGAGCAGTACTTC.

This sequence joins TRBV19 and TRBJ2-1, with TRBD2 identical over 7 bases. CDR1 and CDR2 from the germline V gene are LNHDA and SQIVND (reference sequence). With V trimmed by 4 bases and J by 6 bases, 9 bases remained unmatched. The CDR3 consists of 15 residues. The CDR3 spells CASSTSGGSRNEQFF. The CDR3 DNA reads TGTGCCAGTAGTACCTCTGGCGGGAGTCGCAATGAGCAGTTCTTC. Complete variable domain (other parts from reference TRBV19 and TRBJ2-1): DGGITQSPKYLFRKEGQNVTLSCEQNLNHDAMYWYRQDPGQGLRLIYYSQIVNDFQKGDIAEGYSVSREKKESFPLTVTSAQKNPTAFYLCASSTSGGSRNEQFFGPGTRLTVL.

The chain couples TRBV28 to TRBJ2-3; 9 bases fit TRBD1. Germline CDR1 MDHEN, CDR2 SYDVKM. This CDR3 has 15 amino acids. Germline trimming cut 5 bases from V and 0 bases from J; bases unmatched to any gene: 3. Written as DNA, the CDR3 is TGTGCCAGCAGTCATGACAGGGGGAGCACAGATACGCAGTATTTT. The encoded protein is CASSHDRGSTDTQYF.

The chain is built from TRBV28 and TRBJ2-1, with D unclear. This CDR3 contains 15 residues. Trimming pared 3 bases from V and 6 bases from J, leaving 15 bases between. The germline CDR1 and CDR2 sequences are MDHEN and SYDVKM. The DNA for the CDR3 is TGTGCCAGCAGTTTGGCCCCGGCAAGGAGCAATGAGCAGTTCTTC. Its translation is CASSLAPARSNEQFF.

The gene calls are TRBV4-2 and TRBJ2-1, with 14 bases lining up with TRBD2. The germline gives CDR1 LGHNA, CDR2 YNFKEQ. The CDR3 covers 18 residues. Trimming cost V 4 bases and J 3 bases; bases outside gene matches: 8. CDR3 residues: CASSLLGLAGVVYNEQFF. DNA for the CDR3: TGTGCCAGCAGCCTTTTGGGACTAGCGGGAGTGGTCTACAATGAGCAGTTCTTC.

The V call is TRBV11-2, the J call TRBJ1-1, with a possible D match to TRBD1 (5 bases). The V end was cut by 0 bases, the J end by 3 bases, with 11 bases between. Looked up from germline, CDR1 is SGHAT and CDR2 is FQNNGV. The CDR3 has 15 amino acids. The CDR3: CASSLDPSGDTEAFF. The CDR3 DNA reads TGTGCCAGCAGCTTAGACCCGTCGGGGGACACTGAAGCTTTCTTT.

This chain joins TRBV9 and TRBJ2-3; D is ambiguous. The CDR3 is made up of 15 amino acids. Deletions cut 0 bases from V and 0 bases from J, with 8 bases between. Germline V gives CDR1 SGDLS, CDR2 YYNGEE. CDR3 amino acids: CASSVVAYSTDTQYF. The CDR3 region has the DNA TGTGCCAGCAGCGTAGTAGCATATAGCACAGATACGCAGTATTTT. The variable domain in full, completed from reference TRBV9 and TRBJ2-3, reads DSGVTQTPKHLITATGQRVTLRCSPRSGDLSVYWYQQSLDQGLQFLIQYYNGEERAKGNILERFSAQQFPDLHSELNLSSLELGDSALYFCASSVVAYSTDTQYFGPGTRLTVL.

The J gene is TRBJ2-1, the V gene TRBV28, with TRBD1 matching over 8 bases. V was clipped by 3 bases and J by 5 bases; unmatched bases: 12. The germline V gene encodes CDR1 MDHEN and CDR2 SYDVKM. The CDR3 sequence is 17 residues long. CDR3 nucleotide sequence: TGTGCCAGCAGTTTTCTGATGGACAGGGAAGTTAACAATGAGCAGTTCTTC. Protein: CASSFLMDREVNNEQFF.

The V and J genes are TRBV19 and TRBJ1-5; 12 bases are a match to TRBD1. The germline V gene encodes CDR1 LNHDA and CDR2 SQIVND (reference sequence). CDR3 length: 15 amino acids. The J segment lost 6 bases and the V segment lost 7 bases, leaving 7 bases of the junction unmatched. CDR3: CASNSGTGGFQPQHF. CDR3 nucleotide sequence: TGTGCCAGTAATTCCGGGACAGGGGGCTTTCAGCCCCAGCATTTT. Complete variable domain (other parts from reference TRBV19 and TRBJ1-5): DGGITQSPKYLFRKEGQNVTLSCEQNLNHDAMYWYRQDPGQGLRLIYYSQIVNDFQKGDIAEGYSVSREKKESFPLTVTSAQKNPTAFYLCASNSGTGGFQPQHFGDGTRLSIL.

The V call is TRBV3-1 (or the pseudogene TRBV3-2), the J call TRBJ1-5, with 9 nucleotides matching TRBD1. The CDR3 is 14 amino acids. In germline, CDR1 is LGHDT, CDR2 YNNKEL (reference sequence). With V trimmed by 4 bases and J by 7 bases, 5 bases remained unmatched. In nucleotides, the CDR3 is TGTGCCAGCAGCCCCTCGGACAGGGGCCAGCCCCAGCATTTT. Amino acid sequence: CASSPSDRGQPQHF.

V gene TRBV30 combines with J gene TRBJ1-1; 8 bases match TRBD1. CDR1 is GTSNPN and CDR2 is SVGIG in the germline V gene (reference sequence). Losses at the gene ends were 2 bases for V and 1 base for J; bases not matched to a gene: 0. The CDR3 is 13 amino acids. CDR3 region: CAWSTGGNTEAFF. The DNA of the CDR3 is TGTGCCTGGAGTACAGGGGGGAACACTGAAGCTTTCTTT.

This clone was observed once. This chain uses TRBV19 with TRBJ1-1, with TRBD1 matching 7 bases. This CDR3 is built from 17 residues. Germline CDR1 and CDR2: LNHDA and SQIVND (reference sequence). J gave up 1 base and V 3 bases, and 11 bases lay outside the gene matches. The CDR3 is CASSIPLRTGPNTEAFF. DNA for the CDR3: TGTGCCAGTAGTATTCCCCTCAGGACAGGACCGAACACTGAAGCTTTCTTT.

CDR3 protein: CASSQPGQGTEAFF. Here the CDR3 DNA reads TGCGCCAGCAGCCAACCGGGACAGGGTACTGAAGCTTTCTTT. The chain recombines TRBV4-1 with TRBJ1-1, with 9 nucleotides matching TRBD1. Trimming at V came to 2 bases and at J to 5 bases, leaving 3 bases not matched to a gene. This CDR3 spans 14 amino acids. CDR1 is MGHRA and CDR2 is YSYEKL in the germline V gene.

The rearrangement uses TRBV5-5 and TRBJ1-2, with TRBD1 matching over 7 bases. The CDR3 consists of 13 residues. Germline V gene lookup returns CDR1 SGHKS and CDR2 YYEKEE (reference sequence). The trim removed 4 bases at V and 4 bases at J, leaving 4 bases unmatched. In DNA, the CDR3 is TGTGCCAGCAGCCAGACAGGGATCTATGGCTACACCTTC. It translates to CASSQTGIYGYTF.